The 14 T cell receptor beta chains below come from one sample, sequenced in a study of blood T cells in healthy people across ages. A J-beta primer mix and a sample-barcoded 5' primer were used in a second PCR of about 7 to 11 cycles. TCRdb reprocessed the 5' RACE reads with MiXCR, giving one entry per CDR3 protein. Among some 640,000 distinct CDR3 sequences, about 30% were seen once, and the ten largest hold approximately 15%. The specimen sequenced was blood. The receptors stem from a woman over 75 in good health.

This clonotype was observed many times. This chain links TRBV3-1 with TRBJ2-1; maybe TRBD1 (6 bases). V was pared by 1 base and J by 5 bases, with 15 bases between. Germline-derived CDR1 and CDR2 are LGHDT and YNNKEL (reference sequence). The CDR3 runs 16 residues. This CDR3 is CASSQVMGALNNEQFF. In DNA form, the CDR3 reads TGTGCCAGCAGCCAAGTCATGGGGGCCTTAAACAATGAGCAGTTCTTC.

This clonotype has at least ten counts. The chain uses TRBV6-1 and TRBJ2-5; D possibly corresponds to TRBD2 (6 bases). V was shortened by 5 bases and J by 6 bases, with 10 bases between the two germline ends. In germline, CDR1 is MNHNS, CDR2 SASEGT. CDR3 length: 12 residues. The CDR3 coding sequence is TGTGCCAGCAGTATGGAGGGGCAGACCCAGTACTTC. This sequence encodes CASSMEGQTQYF.

In its sample, this clonotype was seen many times. This CDR3 reads CASSYPVRGFYGYTF. CDR3 coding DNA: TGTGCCAGCAGTTATCCTGTCCGGGGGTTCTATGGCTACACCTTC. The chain is built from TRBV6-2 or TRBV6-3 and TRBJ1-2; the D gene is possibly TRBD1 (5 bases). CDR1 and CDR2 (germline): MNHEY, SVGEGT. This CDR3 is built from 15 residues. Trimming removed 3 bases at V and 4 bases at J, with 15 bases between.

This clonotype was seen many times. J is TRBJ1-1 and V is TRBV7-9, with TRBD1 matching 7 bases. This CDR3 has 13 amino acids. Looked up from germline, CDR1 is SEHNR and CDR2 is FQNEAQ (reference sequence). Unmatched junction bases numbered 10, after V lost 11 bases and J lost 4 bases. The CDR3 coding sequence is TGTGCCCTAGCGGAGGGGGCACCCACTGAAGCTTTCTTT. This sequence encodes CALAEGAPTEAFF.

The chain recombines TRBV19 with TRBJ2-1, with TRBD2 as a possible D gene (6 bases). V was clipped by 3 bases and J by 0 bases, with 9 bases between them. The CDR3 is 15 residues long. Germline CDR1 is LNHDA and CDR2 is SQIVND (reference sequence). The CDR3 sequence is CASSIRGSSYNEQFF. As DNA, the CDR3 is TGTGCCAGTAGTATTCGGGGGAGCTCCTACAATGAGCAGTTCTTC.

The chain couples TRBV13 to TRBJ2-7; D unclear. The length of the CDR3 is 14 residues. V was pared by 6 bases and J by 10 bases, with 22 bases between. Germline assignment: CDR1 PRHDT and CDR2 FYEKMQ (reference sequence). Here the CDR3 DNA reads TGTGCCAGCAGGACGGCCGGGTTTAGCATGGAACAGTACTTC. Protein sequence: CASRTAGFSMEQYF. Complete variable domain (other parts from reference TRBV13 and TRBJ2-7): AAGVIQSPRHLIKEKRETATLKCYPIPRHDTVYWYQQGPGQDPQFLISFYEKMQSDKGSIPDRFSAQQFSDYHSELNMSSLELGDSALYFCASRTAGFSMEQYFGPGTRLTVT.

Concerning this clonotype: Given a much more abundant clone one base away, this may be a read error. The chain joins TRBV7-3 to TRBJ1-1; 9 bases align to TRBD1. This CDR3 is 14 amino acids long. Germline V CDR1 and CDR2: SGHTA, FQGTGA. Unmatched junction bases numbered 4, after V lost 2 bases and J lost 6 bases. CDR3 sequence (DNA): TGTGCCAGCAGCTTAGGGGACAGGGAGGCTGAAGCTTTCTTT. It yields the protein CASSLGDREAEAFF.

On this clonotype itself: One base away lies a much larger clone, so this may be a sequencing read error. The chain joins TRBV9 to TRBJ2-1, with D perhaps matching TRBD2 (5 bases). CDR3 length: 13 residues. Germline V gene data show CDR1 as SGDLS and CDR2 as YYNGEE. The CDR3 loop reads CTSSARGVREQFF. The DNA of the CDR3 is TGTACCAGCAGCGCCCGGGGAGTACGAGAGCAGTTCTTC.

The rearrangement uses TRBV20-1 and TRBJ1-2; perhaps TRBD1 as D (5 bases). Trimming pared 4 bases from V and 4 bases from J, leaving 13 bases between. CDR3 length equals 13 residues. In germline, CDR1 is DFQATT, CDR2 SNEGSKA (reference sequence). CDR3 nucleotide sequence: TGCAGTGCTACGATCCAGGGAAGCTATGGCTACACCTTC. Its translation is CSATIQGSYGYTF.

Comment on this clonotype: A much larger clonotype is one base distant, so this may be a read error. This chain connects TRBV9 to TRBJ2-5; D is ambiguous. The V and J ends lost 3 bases and 11 bases respectively, with 20 bases between them. Germline CDR1 and CDR2: SGDLS and YYNGEE. This CDR3 is 14 amino acids long. CDR3 sequence (DNA): TGTGCCAGCAGCGCAGGTGTGAGAGACAATGAGCAGTACTTC. Residues: CASSAGVRDNEQYF.

Of note for this clonotype: This may come from a read error, since a much larger clone is one base off. The genes are TRBV14 and TRBJ2-7, with 9 bases identical to TRBD1. There are 16 residues in the CDR3. Germline-derived CDR1 and CDR2 are SGHDN and FVKESK. The CDR3 protein is CANSPFRTGDVYEQYF. CDR3 nucleotides: TGTGCCAACAGCCCTTTCAGGACAGGGGACGTCTACGAGCAGTACTTC.

This chain connects TRBV7-9 to TRBJ2-1; D unresolved. Germline CDR1 SEHNR, CDR2 FQNEAQ (reference sequence). This CDR3 is 17 amino acids long. V lost 1 base and J 0 bases, leaving 13 bases between the germline ends. CDR3 sequence (DNA): TGTGCCAGCAGCTTAGGAGTCGGCCTGTCCTCCTACAATGAGCAGTTCTTC. Protein product: CASSLGVGLSSYNEQFF.

This sequence joins TRBV5-6 and TRBJ1-5; 9 bases fit TRBD1. The CDR3 sequence is 17 residues long. Germline CDR1 reads SGHDT; CDR2 reads YYEEEE. V lost 0 bases, J lost 3 bases, and 7 bases stayed unmatched. Written as DNA, the CDR3 is TGTGCCAGCAGCTTGGGGATAACAGGGGGCATCAATCAGCCCCAGCATTTT. Protein product: CASSLGITGGINQPQHF.

Comments on this clonotype: A read error is possible here, since a much larger clone lies one base away. This rearrangement joins TRBV30 to TRBJ2-1; unclear D gene. With 4 bases removed from V and 5 bases from J, the gap between germline ends came to 15 bases. The CDR3 has 14 residues. The germline CDR1 and CDR2 sequences are GTSNPN and SVGIG (reference sequence). The CDR3 DNA sequence: TGTGCCTGGACCCCTTACCTTCCTAACAATGAGCAGTTCTTC. Protein: CAWTPYLPNNEQFF.